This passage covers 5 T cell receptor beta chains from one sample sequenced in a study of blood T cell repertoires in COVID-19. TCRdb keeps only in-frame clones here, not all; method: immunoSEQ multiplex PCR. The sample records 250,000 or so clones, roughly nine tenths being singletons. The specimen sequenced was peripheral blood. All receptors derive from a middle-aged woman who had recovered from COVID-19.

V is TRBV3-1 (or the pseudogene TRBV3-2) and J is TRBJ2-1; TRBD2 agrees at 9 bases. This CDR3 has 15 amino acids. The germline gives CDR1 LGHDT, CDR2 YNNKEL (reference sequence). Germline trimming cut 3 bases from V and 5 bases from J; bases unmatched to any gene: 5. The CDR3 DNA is TGTGCCAGCAGCCAGCCGGCTAGCGGGAACAATGAGCAGTTCTTC. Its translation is CASSQPASGNNEQFF.

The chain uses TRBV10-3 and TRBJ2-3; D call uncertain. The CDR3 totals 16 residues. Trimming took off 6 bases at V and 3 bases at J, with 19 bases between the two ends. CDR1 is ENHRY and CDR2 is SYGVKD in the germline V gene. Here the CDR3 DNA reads TGTGCCATCAGGGAGCCGACGCGCTCAGGAACAGATACGCAGTATTTT. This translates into CAIREPTRSGTDTQYF.

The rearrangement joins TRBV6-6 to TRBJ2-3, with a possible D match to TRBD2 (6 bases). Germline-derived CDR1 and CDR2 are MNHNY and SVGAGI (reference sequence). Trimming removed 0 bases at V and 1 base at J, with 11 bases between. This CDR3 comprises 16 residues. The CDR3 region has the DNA TGTGCCAGCAGTTACTCGATGGCTAGCGGCACAGATACGCAGTATTTT. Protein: CASSYSMASGTDTQYF.

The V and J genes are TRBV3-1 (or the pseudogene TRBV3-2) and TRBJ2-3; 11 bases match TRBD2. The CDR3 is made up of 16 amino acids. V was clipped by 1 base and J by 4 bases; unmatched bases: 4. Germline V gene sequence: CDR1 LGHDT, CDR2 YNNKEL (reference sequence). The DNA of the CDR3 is TGTGCCAGCAGCCAAGGCACTAGCGGGAGCGCAGATACGCAGTATTTT. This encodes CASSQGTSGSADTQYF.

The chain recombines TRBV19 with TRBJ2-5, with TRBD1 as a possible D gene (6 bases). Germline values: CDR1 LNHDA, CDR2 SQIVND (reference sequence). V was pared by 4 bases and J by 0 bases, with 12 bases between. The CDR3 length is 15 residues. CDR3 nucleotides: TGTGCCAGTAGTAGGGGCGGACAGTACCAAGAGACCCAGTACTTC. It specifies CASSRGGQYQETQYF.